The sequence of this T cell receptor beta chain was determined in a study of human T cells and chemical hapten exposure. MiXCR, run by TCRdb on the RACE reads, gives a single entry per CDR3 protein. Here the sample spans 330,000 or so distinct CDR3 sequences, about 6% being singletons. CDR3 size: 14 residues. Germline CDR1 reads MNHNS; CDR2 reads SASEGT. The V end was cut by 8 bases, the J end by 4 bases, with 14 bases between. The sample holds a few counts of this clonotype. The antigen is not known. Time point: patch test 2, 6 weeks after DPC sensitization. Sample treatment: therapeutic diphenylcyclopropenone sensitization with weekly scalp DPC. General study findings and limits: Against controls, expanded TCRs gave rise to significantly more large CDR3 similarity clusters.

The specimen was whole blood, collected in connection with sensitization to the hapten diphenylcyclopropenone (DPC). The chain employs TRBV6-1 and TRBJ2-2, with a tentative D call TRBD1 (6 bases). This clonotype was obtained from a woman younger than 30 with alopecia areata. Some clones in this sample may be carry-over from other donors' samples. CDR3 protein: CASVGRGGTGELFF. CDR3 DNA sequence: TGTGCCAGCGTTGGTAGAGGGGGCACCGGGGAGCTGTTTTTT.